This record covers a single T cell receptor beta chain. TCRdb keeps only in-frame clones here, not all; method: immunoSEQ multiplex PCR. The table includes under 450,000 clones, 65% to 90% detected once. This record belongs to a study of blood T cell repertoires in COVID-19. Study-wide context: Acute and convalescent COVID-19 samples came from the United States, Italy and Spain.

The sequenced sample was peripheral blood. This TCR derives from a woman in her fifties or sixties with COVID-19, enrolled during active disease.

The CDR3 protein is CASSGRQENTGELFF. CDR3 coding DNA: TGTGCCAGCAGCGGCAGACAGGAGAACACCGGGGAGCTGTTTTTT. The rearrangement uses TRBV11-3 and TRBJ2-2; maybe TRBD1 (6 bases). CDR1 SGHNT and CDR2 YENEEA come from the germline V gene. The CDR3 runs 15 residues. Trimming took off 5 bases at V and 1 base at J, with 11 bases between the two ends.